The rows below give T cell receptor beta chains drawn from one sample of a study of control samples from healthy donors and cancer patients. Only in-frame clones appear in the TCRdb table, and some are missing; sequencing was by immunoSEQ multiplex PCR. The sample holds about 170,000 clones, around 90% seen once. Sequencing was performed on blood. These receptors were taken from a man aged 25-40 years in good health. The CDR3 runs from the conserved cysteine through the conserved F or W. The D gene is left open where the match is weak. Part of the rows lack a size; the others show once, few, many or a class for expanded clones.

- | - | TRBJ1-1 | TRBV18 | TGTGCCAGCTCACCGACAGAGAACACTGAAGCTTTCTTT | CASSPTENTEAFF
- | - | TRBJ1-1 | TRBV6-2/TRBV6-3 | TGTGCCAGCAGCCTACAGGGCGGGGGGACTGAAGCTTTCTTT | CASSLQGGGTEAFF
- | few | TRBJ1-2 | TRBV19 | TGTGCCAGTACCCTGGACACTAACTATGGCTACACCTTC | CASTLDTNYGYTF
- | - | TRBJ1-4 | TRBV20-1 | TGCAGTGCTAGTTCGGCGCGACCCTTTGATGCTACAACTAATGAAAAACTGTTTTTT | CSASSARPFDATTNEKLFF
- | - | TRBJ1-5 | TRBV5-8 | TGTGCCAGCAGCTTGGGGGTAAGGGGTAGCAATCAGCCCCAGCATTTT | CASSLGVRGSNQPQHF
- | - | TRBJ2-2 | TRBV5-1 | TGCGCCAGCAGCATGGGTGGGAACACCGGGGAGCTGTTTTTT | CASSMGGNTGELFF
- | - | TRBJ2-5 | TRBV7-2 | TGTGCCAGCAGCTTAAACAGGAGGGAGACCCAGTACTTC | CASSLNRRETQYF
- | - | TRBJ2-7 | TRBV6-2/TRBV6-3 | TGTGCCAGCAGTTACGGCCCTAGCGCTCTCAGCTACGAGCAGTACTTC | CASSYGPSALSYEQYF
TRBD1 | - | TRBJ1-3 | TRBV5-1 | TGCGCCAGCGGCGAGCAGGGGGAGCCTGGAAACACCATATATTTT | CASGEQGEPGNTIYF
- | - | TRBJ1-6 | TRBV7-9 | TGTGCCAGCAGTCCCCCTTCAGGTTGGGTGAGTAATTCACCCCTCCACTTT | CASSPPSGWVSNSPLHF
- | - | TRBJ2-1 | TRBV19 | TGTGCCAGTAGTTATAACAGGGTCAATGAGCAGTTCTTC | CASSYNRVNEQFF
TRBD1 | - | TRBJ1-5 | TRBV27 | TGTGCCAGCAGGGAATCAGGGACAGGGACTCAGCCCCAGCATTTT | CASRESGTGTQPQHF
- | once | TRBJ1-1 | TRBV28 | TGTGGGGCCTCCAGGGGACCTTCAATGAACACTGAAGCTTTCTTT | CGASRGPSMNTEAFF
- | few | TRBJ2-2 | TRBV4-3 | TGCGCCAGCAGCCACTCTAGGGCCACCGGGGAGCTGTTTTTT | CASSHSRATGELFF
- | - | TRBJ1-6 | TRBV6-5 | TGTGCCAGCAGTCCAGGGGTTTCCTATAATTCACCCCTCCACTTT | CASSPGVSYNSPLHF
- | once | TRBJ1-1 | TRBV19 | TGTGCCAGTAGTACGGGCAGAATGAACACTGAAGCTTTCTTT | CASSTGRMNTEAFF
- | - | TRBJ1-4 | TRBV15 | TGTGCCACCAGTAAGGGTCCATCTCGGACAACAGAAAAACTGTTTTTT | CATSKGPSRTTEKLFF
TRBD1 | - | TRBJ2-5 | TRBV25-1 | TGTGCCAGCAGTGAATGGGACAGTCTAGAGACCCAGTACTTC | CASSEWDSLETQYF
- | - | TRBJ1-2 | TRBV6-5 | TGTGCCAGCAGTTCCCGTCTGGGAGACTATGGCTACACCTTC | CASSSRLGDYGYTF
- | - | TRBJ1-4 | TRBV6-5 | TGTGCCAGCAGTTGGGCTGACGGGAGGGGAGAAAAACTGTTTTTT | CASSWADGRGEKLFF
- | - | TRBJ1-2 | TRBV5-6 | TGTGCCAGCAGCATCGGGGAGTTGTATGGCTACACCTTC | CASSIGELYGYTF
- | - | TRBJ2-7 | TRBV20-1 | TGCAGTGCTAGGGGCCCTTACGAGCAGTACTTC | CSARGPYEQYF
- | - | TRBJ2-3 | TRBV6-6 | TGTGCCAGCAGCCACCGGCAGTCCAATCAGCCCCAGTATTTT | CASSHRQSNQPQYF
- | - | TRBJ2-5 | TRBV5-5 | TGTGCCAGCAGCTTGGGGCGAGCTCAGCGGGAGACCCAGTACTTC | CASSLGRAQRETQYF
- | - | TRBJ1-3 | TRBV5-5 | TGTGCCAGCAGCTACCATCCCCGCCCGGACTCTGCCGGTGGAAACACCATATATTTT | CASSYHPRPDSAGGNTIYF
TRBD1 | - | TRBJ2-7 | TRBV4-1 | TGCGCCAGCAGCCAAGTGGCCCAGGGGGACTACGAGCAGTACTTC | CASSQVAQGDYEQYF
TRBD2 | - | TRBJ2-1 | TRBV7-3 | TGTGCCAGCAGCTCCAGGACTAGCGGGAACAATGAGCAGTTCTTC | CASSSRTSGNNEQFF
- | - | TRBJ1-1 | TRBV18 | TGTGCCAGCTCACCTACGGCCGGGTGGACGAACACTGAAGCTTTCTTT | CASSPTAGWTNTEAFF
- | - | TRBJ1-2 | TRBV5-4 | TGTGCCAGCAGCTTGAAGTCAACCCTCGGCGGCTACACCTTC | CASSLKSTLGGYTF
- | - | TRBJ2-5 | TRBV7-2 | TGTGCCAGCAGCTTATTAGGAGAGACCCAGTACTTC | CASSLLGETQYF
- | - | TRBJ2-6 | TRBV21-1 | TGTGCCAGCATCGTGGGGACCTCTGGGGCCAACGTCCTGACTTTC | CASIVGTSGANVLTF
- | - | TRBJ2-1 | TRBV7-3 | TGTGCCAGCAGCCCACCCGGGGCCGCCTCCTACAATGAGCAGTTCTTC | CASSPPGAASYNEQFF
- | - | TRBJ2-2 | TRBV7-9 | TGTGCCAGCAGCGCAGGACAGACGAACACCGGGGAGCTGTTTTTT | CASSAGQTNTGELFF
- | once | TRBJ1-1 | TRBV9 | TGTGCCAGCAGCACTGGGATGGGGAACACTGAAGCTTTCTTT | CASSTGMGNTEAFF
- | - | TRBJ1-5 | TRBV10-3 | TGTGCCGCCAAGACAGACAATCAGCCCCAGCATTTT | CAAKTDNQPQHF
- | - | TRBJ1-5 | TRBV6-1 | TGTGCCAGCAGTGAAGGGACATCGGCGATCAATCAGCCCCAGCATTTT | CASSEGTSAINQPQHF
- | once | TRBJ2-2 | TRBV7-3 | TGTGCCAGCAGCTTATATGTTACTAACCCCACCGGGGAGCTGTTTTTT | CASSLYVTNPTGELFF
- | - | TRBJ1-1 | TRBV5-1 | TGCGCCAGCAGCCTAGAACCAGGGGCCCCGAACACTGAAGCTTTCTTT | CASSLEPGAPNTEAFF
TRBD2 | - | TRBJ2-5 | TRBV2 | TGTGCCAGCAGTGATTTAGCGGGAGGGCCAGAGACCCAGTACTTC | CASSDLAGGPETQYF
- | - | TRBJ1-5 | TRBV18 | TGTGCCAGCTCACCGCAAGTTATAAGGGGCAATCAGCCCCAGCATTTT | CASSPQVIRGNQPQHF
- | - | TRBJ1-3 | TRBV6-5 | TGTGCCAGCAGTTACGCTGACCCTTCGGGAGGAAACACCATATATTTT | CASSYADPSGGNTIYF
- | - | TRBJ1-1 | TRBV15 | TGTGCCACAGGAGAAAACACTGAAGCTTTCTTT | CATGENTEAFF